This T cell receptor (beta chain) comes out of a study of blood T cells in healthy people across ages. Points from the study as a whole: The study regarded diversity estimates from one million T cells as underestimates. Relative to aged donors, long-lived donors carried more naive CD4+ cells and displayed higher diversity.

This clonotype was seen a few times. Its antigen remains unidentified. Its ends do not fully match the called genes, so a read error is possible. The authors ran a second PCR of about 7 to 11 cycles using a sample-barcoded 5' primer and a J-beta primer mix. MiXCR, applied by TCRdb to the 5' RACE reads, yields one record per CDR3 protein. The data show about 1,400,000 distinct CDR3 sequences, with around two fifths seen just once and 7.9% held by the top ten. This TCR was sampled from a woman younger than 35 in good health. The sample comprised blood.

The CDR3 here is CASMSGMNTEAFF. The CDR3 DNA follows: TGTGCCAGCATGTCGGGCATGAACACTGAGGCTTTCTTT. This chain links TRBV12-3 or TRBV12-4 with TRBJ1-1; the D is unclear. This CDR3 is built from 13 residues.